The sequence of this T cell receptor beta chain was determined in a study of vaccination effects on CD4 cells after COVID-19. The V gene's germline CDR1 is SNHLY and CDR2 FYNNEI. The V and J ends lost 4 bases and 1 base respectively, with 7 bases between them. The CDR3 totals 13 residues. With the ViraFEST assay, the study expanded antigen-specific CD4+ T cells using viral peptide pools, then sequenced them. Cells that had been cultured for less than eleven days were the source of isolated CD4+ T cells. Participants completed two doses of the BNT162b2 or mRNA-1273 vaccine. IL-2 medium was substituted for half the medium on days 3 and 7. Profiled with immunoSEQ multiplex PCR; TCRdb holds only in-frame clones, not every one. This table holds 65,000 to 75,000 clones, 74% found once. As for this clone: The antigen is unknown.

The V and J genes are TRBV2 and TRBJ1-1; D gene unclear. The material sequenced was CD4+ T cells from PBMCs cultured with HCoV-229E spike peptides, taken after COVID-19 vaccination. The sequence was obtained from a human donor who received a COVID-19 vaccine. CDR3 loop: CASSATANTEAFF. CDR3 sequence (DNA): TGTGCCAGCAGTGCGACGGCGAACACTGAAGCTTTCTTT.